This TCR beta chain was obtained from a study of CD8+ T cells in alopecia areata. Study overall: Each of the treated patients was given oral tofacitinib, 5 to 10 mg twice daily, for moderate-to-severe alopecia areata.

The sequencing template was cDNA reverse transcribed from extracted RNA. The assay was immunoSEQ multiplex PCR, and TCRdb's table has in-frame clones only and misses some. This sample has some 120,000 clones; around 50% occur once, and the top ten carry 9.5% to 15%. Treatment: oral pan-JAK inhibitor, 5-10 mg twice daily. The study team obtained lesional scalp punch biopsies and peripheral blood from alopecia areata patients. CDR3 length equals 10 residues. Germline V gene data show CDR1 as SQVTM and CDR2 as ANQGSEA. V dropped 7 bases and J dropped 4 bases, with 6 bases sitting between them. The material sequenced was CD8+ T cells sorted from blood, taken at week 24, from a patient treated with tofacitinib. The clonotype comes from a human donor with alopecia areata. This chain connects TRBV29-1 to TRBJ2-3, with D unresolved. In DNA form, the CDR3 reads TGCAGCGCCAATTCAGATACGCAGTATTTT. Protein product: CSANSDTQYF.